The sequence of this T cell receptor (beta chain) was determined in a study of identical twins. MiXCR, applied by TCRdb to the 5' RACE reads, yields one record per CDR3 protein. The data show hundreds of thousands of distinct CDR3 sequences, less than 25% seen once. This clonotype occurred a few times. The V and J ends lost 3 bases and 5 bases respectively, with 2 bases between them. This CDR3 contains 10 residues. Germline CDR1 and CDR2: DFQATT and SNEGSKA (reference sequence). The sample was also linked to a second study, of T cells expressing NK-cell markers.

V and J are TRBV20-1 and TRBJ2-1; D is undetermined. Source material: CD4+ T cells sorted from blood. The sequence was collected from a woman between 18 and 29 years old in good health. CDR3 bases: TGCAGTGCTAGTCACAATGAGCAGTTCTTC. It translates to CSASHNEQFF.